Given below is one T cell receptor beta chain in context. What this receptor recognizes is not known. The instrument given in TCRdb is Illumina HiSeq 2000. TCR beta cDNA libraries were prepared using 5'RACE template switching, which introduced a universal primer site and unique molecular identifiers. cDNA synthesis was primed from the TCR beta constant segment and was followed by two successive PCR amplification steps. As for the original processing: MIGEC handled demultiplexing of the reads and grouping by UMI, while MiTCR was used to assemble and quantify clonotypes. To exclude erroneous sequences, any TCR cDNA sequence not supported by at least two reads was discarded. The tcR package was used for downstream repertoire analysis, with clonotypes matched between fractions based on CDR3 nucleotide sequence plus V segment. Antigen specificity was annotated against VDJdb with VDJmatch, allowing one amino acid substitution in CDR3. The reads underwent TCRdb reprocessing, giving one record for each CDR3 protein sequence and no DNA. These V and J calls are TCRdb output, not the study's own analysis. This sample's table contains 250,000 to 300,000 distinct CDR3 sequences. The ten largest clones take up around 4.2% of the sample.

The data are from a study of T cells expressing NK-cell markers (dated by TCRdb to about 2020). Turning to the overall study: In sorted CD3+CD56+NKG2C+, CD3+CD56+NKG2C- and CD3+CD56-NKG2C+ T-cell subsets from about 8 donors, TCR beta-chain repertoires were profiled. Of the eight sequenced donors, seven were found to be HCMV-seropositive and one was found to be HCMV-seronegative. The eight sequenced donors were randomly selected healthy volunteers, three men and five women. Illumina HiSeq 2000/2500, MiSeq or NextSeq was used to sequence libraries as 2 x 150 bp reads.

What the research found in general, with its limitations: Those dominant clonotypes were again the most abundant among CD3+CD56-NKG2C+ cells in a handful of donors, at about 28.3-65%. It remained unclear whether the expanded NKG2C-expressing T cell clones were specific for HCMV antigens. In a handful of donors, the dominant CD3+CD56+NKG2C+ clonotypes were found to rank among the top 10 CD8+ clonotypes and to make up about 1.0-7.0% of CD8+ T cells.

To determine HCMV serostatus, a commercial ELISA kit was used to detect HCMV-specific IgG in serum. Peripheral blood mononuclear cells were isolated from blood by Ficoll density gradient centrifugation. Via the germline V gene, CDR1 is SNHLY and CDR2 FYNNEI. From cysteine to phenylalanine, the CDR3 is 15 amino acids long. The entry carries no DNA sequence. The rearrangement combines TRBV2 with TRBJ2-7; the D call of TRBD1 rests on TCRdb alone, since no DNA is present to check it. The clonotype originates from a woman between 18 and 69 years old in good health. Sequenced: blood T cells: a sorted CD56 or NKG2C T cell subset, CD4+ or CD8+ T cells, or bulk PBMC T cells (not recorded which). For the CDR3, the sequence is CASRADSYSSYEQYF.